This entry lists 14 T cell receptor beta chains sequenced from one sample in a study of OX40 agonist ivuxolimab in advanced cancers. Assay: immunoSEQ multiplex PCR; the TCRdb copy retains only in-frame clones and omits some. The sample shows tens of thousands of clones, 85% to 90% of them seen only once. The starting material was CD4+ or CD8+ T cells sorted from blood, obtained in a trial of the OX40 agonist ivuxolimab. The receptors shown here come from an adult with an advanced solid tumor such as melanoma, head and neck, liver or kidney cancer.

The chain combines TRBV27 with TRBJ1-4; D not resolved. The V end lost 7 bases, the J end lost 8 bases, and 17 bases lay between the germline ends. Germline V gene data show CDR1 as MNHEY and CDR2 as SMNVEV (reference sequence). The CDR3 is 14 amino acids. The CDR3 sequence: CASNRNGVGEKLFF. CDR3 sequence (DNA): TGTGCCAGCAACCGAAACGGGGTAGGAGAAAAACTGTTTTTT.

The chain uses TRBV28 and TRBJ1-2; tentative D call: TRBD1 (5 bases). Trimming stripped 2 bases from V and 8 bases from J, with 15 bases between. CDR1 and CDR2 (germline): MDHEN, SYDVKM. The CDR3 is 14 residues long. This CDR3 reads CASSLRWQGTGYTF. As DNA, the CDR3 is TGTGCCAGCAGTTTAAGGTGGCAGGGAACGGGCTACACCTTC.

As regards this clone: Other DNA sequences in this sample translate to the same CDR3. This sequence joins TRBV4-1 and TRBJ2-3; 11 bases align to TRBD2. With V trimmed by 4 bases and J by 1 base, 4 bases remained unmatched. CDR1 MGHRA and CDR2 YSYEKL come from the germline V gene. The CDR3 runs 16 residues. The CDR3 sequence is CASSRNSGGGTDTQYF. In DNA, the CDR3 is TGCGCCAGCAGCCGCAATAGCGGGGGGGGCACAGATACGCAGTATTTT.

This rearrangement joins TRBV30 to TRBJ1-2; D is possibly TRBD1 (5 bases). Germline-derived CDR1 and CDR2 are GTSNPN and SVGIG (reference sequence). The CDR3 runs to 14 residues. The V end was cut by 5 bases, the J end by 1 base, with 14 bases between. The CDR3: CAWVPGTFNYGYTF. The CDR3 DNA sequence: TGTGCCTGGGTGCCTGGGACTTTTAACTATGGCTACACCTTC.

This chain connects TRBV9 to TRBJ2-7; TRBD1 might be the D (5 bases). Germline V lookup: CDR1 SGDLS, CDR2 YYNGEE. V lost 2 bases and J lost 2, with 8 bases in between. The CDR3 length is 13 residues. This CDR3 reads CASSVDSAYEQYF. CDR3 in DNA: TGTGCCAGCAGCGTCGACAGTGCCTACGAGCAGTACTTC.

This clone was detected only once. V is TRBV19 and J is TRBJ1-6, with no clear D. Looked up from germline, CDR1 is LNHDA and CDR2 is SQIVND (reference sequence). The CDR3 totals 15 residues. The V end lost 2 bases, the J end lost 5 bases, and 10 bases lay between the germline ends. In nucleotides, the CDR3 is TGTGCCAGTAGTATACAGGCTATCGATAATTCACCCCTCCACTTT. It translates to CASSIQAIDNSPLHF. Looking up the rest from reference TRBV19 and TRBJ1-6 gives the full variable domain: DGGITQSPKYLFRKEGQNVTLSCEQNLNHDAMYWYRQDPGQGLRLIYYSQIVNDFQKGDIAEGYSVSREKKESFPLTVTSAQKNPTAFYLCASSIQAIDNSPLHFGNGTRLTVT.

The chain employs TRBV9 and TRBJ2-5; D is ambiguous. The CDR3 length is 14 residues. Germline assignment: CDR1 SGDLS and CDR2 YYNGEE. V gave up 3 bases and J gave up 2 bases, with 11 bases separating them. CDR3 amino acids: CASSESWSQETQYF. The CDR3 DNA is TGTGCCAGCAGCGAGTCGTGGAGTCAAGAGACCCAGTACTTC.

The chain is built from TRBV7-9 and TRBJ1-2; TRBD1 matches 10 bases. Germline assignment: CDR1 SEHNR and CDR2 FQNEAQ (reference sequence). The CDR3 is 15 residues long. With V trimmed by 5 bases and J by 2 bases, 5 bases remained unmatched. Here the CDR3 reads CASSLWDRGNYGYTF. CDR3 coding DNA: TGTGCCAGCAGCCTCTGGGACAGGGGAAACTATGGCTACACCTTC.

The V and J genes are TRBV19 and TRBJ1-5; D not resolved. The CDR3 has 15 residues. Germline CDR1 is LNHDA and CDR2 is SQIVND (reference sequence). V was pared by 9 bases and J by 2 bases, with 17 bases between. The CDR3 region has the DNA TGTGCCAGCAACCCCGTGTTGAGGGGCAATCAGCCCCAGCATTTT. This gives the protein CASNPVLRGNQPQHF. The full variable domain, its missing parts supplied by reference TRBV19 and TRBJ1-5, is DGGITQSPKYLFRKEGQNVTLSCEQNLNHDAMYWYRQDPGQGLRLIYYSQIVNDFQKGDIAEGYSVSREKKESFPLTVTSAQKNPTAFYLCASNPVLRGNQPQHFGDGTRLSIL.

CDR3: CASSYAGADYGYTF. Written as DNA, the CDR3 is TGTGCCAGCAGTTACGCAGGGGCCGACTATGGCTACACCTTC. The V gene is TRBV6-5, the J gene TRBJ1-2; possible D gene TRBD1, 6 bases. This CDR3 spans 14 amino acids. Trimming shortened V by 2 bases and J by 3 bases, and 10 bases separated the two germline ends. The V gene's germline CDR1 is MNHEY and CDR2 SVGAGI.

The J gene is TRBJ1-1, the V gene TRBV11-1; no definite D call. This CDR3 is 13 amino acids long. Trimming took 5 bases from V and 4 from J, leaving 11 bases between them. Germline CDR1 and CDR2: SGHAT and FQDESV (reference sequence). DNA for the CDR3: TGTGCCAGCAGCCTCGAGATGGCCACTGAAGCTTTCTTT. Protein sequence: CASSLEMATEAFF.

The J gene is TRBJ2-7, the V gene TRBV5-5, with 10 bases aligning to TRBD1. The V gene's germline CDR1 is SGHKS and CDR2 YYEKEE (reference sequence). The CDR3 totals 14 residues. The trim removed 5 bases at V and 8 bases at J, leaving 10 bases unmatched. In nucleotides, the CDR3 is TGTGCCAGCAGTTCCCCGGGACAGGGGTTTCAGCAGTACTTC. Translation: CASSSPGQGFQQYF.

The chain links TRBV19 to TRBJ1-5; the D is unclear. Trimming removed 1 base from V and 4 bases from J, with 17 bases in between. Germline V gene sequence: CDR1 LNHDA, CDR2 SQIVND (reference sequence). The CDR3 is made up of 17 amino acids. CDR3 sequence (DNA): TGTGCCAGTAGTATAGTGGGCCAAACCTTGGGTAATCAGCCCCAGCATTTT. The encoded protein is CASSIVGQTLGNQPQHF.

The DNA of the CDR3 is TGTGCCAGCAGCTTCCTGGGGGGCAACTCTGGAAACACCATATATTTT. Translation gives CASSFLGGNSGNTIYF. The chain couples TRBV21-1 to TRBJ1-3. TRBV21-1 is annotated as a pseudogene. CDR3 length: 16 residues.